These T cell receptor beta chains were read from a single sample in a study of T-cell reconstitution after alpha-beta-depleted transplantation in children. TCRdb re-called the PCR reads with MiXCR, one entry per CDR3 protein. The profile shows about 830,000 distinct CDR3 sequences, roughly 15% of them singletons. The sample was PBMCs, mostly from graft donor cells, taken 360 days after TCRalphabeta/CD19-depleted stem cell transplant. The origin of the receptors is a male patient younger than 18 who had a stem cell transplant for acute lymphoblastic leukemia, so the T cells may come from the graft donor. Both conserved end residues are part of each CDR3. The order of the fields is clone size, D gene, J gene, V gene, CDR3 DNA, CDR3 protein. D genes are given only for firm matches. Only part of the rows carry a size: once, few, many, or a class if the clone is expanded.

NA NA TRBJ2-7 TRBV4-1 TGCGCCAGCAGTCATCTCCAGGGTTTATCCTACGAGCAGTACTTC CASSHLQGLSYEQYF
few NA TRBJ1-5 TRBV6-1 TGTGCCAGCAGTCCGTCCCCTTCCAGGTATCAGCCCCAGCATTTT CASSPSPSRYQPQHF
few NA TRBJ2-7 TRBV28 TGTGCCAGCACCCTTAGAGGGCCTGGGCCCTTACTCTTC CASTLRGPGPLLF
NA TRBD1 TRBJ1-1 TRBV7-8 TGTGCCAGCAGCTCCCCCAAACAGGGGGCCCTGAGGAAGGACACTGAAGCTTTCTTT CASSSPKQGALRKDTEAFF
many TRBD1 TRBJ2-7 TRBV29-1 TGCAGCGTTAAAGGGGGACAGGGGAAGAACTACGAGCAGTACTTC CSVKGGQGKNYEQYF
NA NA TRBJ2-6 TRBV6-5 TGTGCCAGCAGTTATTACGGGGTAGGGGCCACATCTGGGGCCAACGTCCTGACTTTC CASSYYGVGATSGANVLTF
NA TRBD2 TRBJ2-1 TRBV12-3/TRBV12-4 TGTGCCAGCGAAGGGGCGGGAGGCCTTAGGGATGAGCAGTTCTTC CASEGAGGLRDEQFF
few TRBD2 TRBJ2-7 TRBV3-1 TGTGCCAGCAGCCAAGATGGAATACTAGCGGGTCGTTCCTACGAGCAGTACTTC CASSQDGILAGRSYEQYF
NA TRBD2 TRBJ2-7 TRBV24-1 TGTGCCACCAGTGAGCCCCTGGAGCGGGAAGCCTACGAGCAGTACTTC CATSEPLEREAYEQYF
few NA TRBJ2-1 TRBV5-1 TGCGCCAGCAGCTCCCAGGCATCCCAATACAATGAGCAGTTCTTC CASSSQASQYNEQFF
few NA TRBJ2-5 TRBV24-1 TGTGCCACCAGTGATCGTCTCGAGACCCAGTACTTC CATSDRLETQYF
NA NA TRBJ2-5 TRBV12-3/TRBV12-4 TGTGCCAGCAGTTTAGGTCCCCAGGCCCAGGAGACCCAGTACTTC CASSLGPQAQETQYF
many TRBD1 TRBJ2-1 TRBV20-1 TGCAGTGCTAGAGGACAGGGCTGGAATGAGCAGTTCTTC CSARGQGWNEQFF
many NA TRBJ2-7 TRBV18 TGTGCCAGCAGCCCCGACTACGAGCAGTACTTC CASSPDYEQYF
NA TRBD1 TRBJ2-5 TRBV7-3 TGTGCCAGCCCCTATCAGGGGACAGGGAAATTCGAGACCCAGTACTTC CASPYQGTGKFETQYF
few NA TRBJ2-1 TRBV10-3 TGTGCCATCAGCGACCGGGACTACAATGAGCAGTTCTTC CAISDRDYNEQFF
NA TRBD2 TRBJ2-7 TRBV5-1 TGCGCCAGCAGCTTGGCCGGCGGGAGAAGTAATCGCGAGCAGTACTTC CASSLAGGRSNREQYF
few NA TRBJ2-1 TRBV5-1 TGCGCCAGCAGCTTGGTAACCTTAAATGAGCAGTTCTTC CASSLVTLNEQFF
few NA TRBJ2-1 TRBV7-2 TGTGCCAGCAGCCACCTCGTCGGGGATGAGCAGTTCTTC CASSHLVGDEQFF
many TRBD2 TRBJ2-7 TRBV11-1 TGTGCCAGCAGCACCGGGACTAGCGGGAGGACCATTTCCTACGAGCAGTACTTC CASSTGTSGRTISYEQYF
many NA TRBJ1-5 TRBV7-3 TGTGCCAGCAGCCCCGGGACCTTCAATCAGCCCCAGCATTTT CASSPGTFNQPQHF
many NA TRBJ2-2 TRBV5-1 TGCGCCAGCAGCTTGTCGGCAGGGGACACCGGGGAGCTGTTTTTT CASSLSAGDTGELFF
NA NA TRBJ1-3 TRBV2 TGTGCCAGCAGTGAAGCACACTCCGGAAACACCATATATTTT CASSEAHSGNTIYF
few NA TRBJ2-1 TRBV7-9 TGTGCCAGCAGCCTAACTAGAGCTACATCCAATGAGCAGTTCTTC CASSLTRATSNEQFF
NA NA TRBJ2-1 TRBV3-1 TGTGCCAGCGAGGAGGGGAGCTCCTACAATGAGCAGTTCTTC CASEEGSSYNEQFF
NA NA TRBJ2-2 TRBV7-8 TGTGCCAGCAGCACGGCGATACAGGGTGGCCCCGGGGAGCTGTTTTTT CASSTAIQGGPGELFF
NA NA TRBJ2-2 TRBV21-1 TGTGCCAGCAGCAAAGTTGGTGGGGCGACACCCGGGGAGCTGTTTTTT CASSKVGGATPGELFF
NA TRBD2 TRBJ2-1 TRBV10-3 TGTGCCATCAGCCTTAGCGGGGCAAACAATGAGCAGTTCTTC CAISLSGANNEQFF
NA NA TRBJ1-1 TRBV5-5 TGTGCCAGCAGCTTAGGTCCCTGGGTTGAAGCTTTCTTT CASSLGPWVEAFF
few TRBD2 TRBJ2-5 TRBV9 TGTGCCAGCAGCTCATATCGGGGAGGGGAAGAGACCCAGTACTTC CASSSYRGGEETQYF
NA NA TRBJ2-1 TRBV5-1 TGCGCCAGCAGCTTGACAGAGATCTCCTACAATGAGCAGTTCTTC CASSLTEISYNEQFF
few NA TRBJ1-1 TRBV12-3/TRBV12-4 TGTGCCAGCAGTTTATGGGGGTGGGCTTTCTTT CASSLWGWAFF
NA TRBD2 TRBJ2-7 TRBV12-3/TRBV12-4 TGTGCCAGCAGTTTGGCTAGCGGGAACTCCCACGAGCAGTACTTC CASSLASGNSHEQYF
few NA TRBJ1-2 TRBV10-3 TGTGCCATCAGTGAGGGGCAGAGAGATGGCTACACCTTC CAISEGQRDGYTF
NA TRBD2 TRBJ2-1 TRBV4-1 TGCGCCAGCAGCCAATCGGGACTAGCGGGAAGCGATGAGCAGTTCTTC CASSQSGLAGSDEQFF